A single sample gave rise to the 13 T cell receptor beta chains below, sequenced in a study of CD8 T cells in Susac syndrome. It was with random hexamers that roughly 0.45 to 1 ug RNA was reverse transcribed. From the immunoSEQ multiplex PCR reads, TCRdb called clonotypes with MiXCR, one entry per CDR3 protein. The sample comprises approximately 190,000 distinct CDR3 sequences, roughly 90% of which are singletons, and around 0.085% rests with the top ten. The specimen sequenced was CD4+ T cells from PBMCs. Source of these receptors: a human donor with Susac syndrome.

The V and J genes are TRBV7-9 and TRBJ2-5; TRBD1 is a possible D gene (6 bases). V was pared by 1 base and J by 7 bases, with 19 bases between. Germline-derived CDR1 and CDR2 are SEHNR and FQNEAQ (reference sequence). The CDR3 length is 16 residues. The CDR3 DNA reads as TGTGCCAGCAGCTTAGGTCAGGGACACCTGAATTTGACCCAGTACTTC. It yields the protein CASSLGQGHLNLTQYF.

The chain uses TRBV27 and TRBJ1-2; the match to TRBD1 covers 7 bases. Trimming at V came to 3 bases and at J to 0 bases, leaving 4 bases not matched to a gene. Per the germline V gene, CDR1 is MNHEY and CDR2 is SMNVEV (reference sequence). The CDR3 consists of 15 residues. The CDR3, as DNA: TGTGCCAGCAGTTTGGAGGGGGCAACTAACTATGGCTACACCTTC. Amino acid sequence: CASSLEGATNYGYTF.

CDR3 protein: CASSLGSGVRAYQETQYF. CDR3 DNA: TGTGCCAGCAGCTTAGGCTCCGGGGTGCGCGCGTACCAAGAGACCCAGTACTTC. J is TRBJ2-5 and V is TRBV7-9; possible D gene TRBD2, 5 bases. The CDR3 loop spans 18 amino acids. In germline, CDR1 is SEHNR, CDR2 FQNEAQ (reference sequence). V dropped 1 base and J dropped 0 bases, with 18 bases sitting between them.

The gene calls are TRBV30 and TRBJ2-7; possible D gene TRBD1, 6 bases. The V gene's germline CDR1 is GTSNPN and CDR2 SVGIG (reference sequence). V was trimmed by 2 bases and J by 1 base, leaving 9 bases between them. This CDR3 contains 13 residues. CDR3 sequence: CAWSPGTSYEQYF. In DNA form, the CDR3 reads TGTGCCTGGAGTCCCGGGACATCCTACGAGCAGTACTTC.

This rearrangement joins TRBV29-1 to TRBJ2-1; the match to TRBD2 covers 11 bases. J lost 3 bases, V lost 6 bases, and 4 bases had no gene match. The CDR3 covers 14 residues. Germline CDR1 and CDR2: SQVTM and ANQGSEA. CDR3 DNA sequence: TGCAGCGTGGACACTAGCGGGAGCTACAATGAGCAGTTCTTC. Translation: CSVDTSGSYNEQFF.

The V gene is TRBV9, the J gene TRBJ2-7, with a possible D match to TRBD2 (5 bases). V gave up 1 base and J gave up 6 bases, with 11 bases separating them. CDR1 and CDR2 (germline): SGDLS, YYNGEE. The CDR3 is 13 amino acids. CDR3 in DNA: TGTGCCAGCAGCGTAAGAGGGCGGAGCGAGCAGTACTTC. As protein: CASSVRGRSEQYF.

This chain joins TRBV3-1 and TRBJ2-7; no definite D call. This CDR3 has 13 amino acids. V gave up 1 base and J gave up 3 bases, with 7 bases separating them. Germline V gives CDR1 LGHDT, CDR2 YNNKEL (reference sequence). In DNA, the CDR3 is TGTGCCAGCAGCCAAGTCGGTATCTACGAGCAGTACTTC. Its protein product is CASSQVGIYEQYF.

The V gene is TRBV6-1, the J gene TRBJ1-1, with D hard to call. Looked up from germline, CDR1 is MNHNS and CDR2 is SASEGT. V dropped 4 bases and J dropped 2 bases, with 11 bases sitting between them. This CDR3 has 14 residues. The CDR3 DNA reads TGTGCCAGCAGTGCCATACACAGAAACACTGAAGCTTTCTTT. It encodes CASSAIHRNTEAFF.

The chain uses TRBV5-7 and TRBJ1-2; D is unclear. TRBV5-7 is marked as an open reading frame, function uncertain. The germline V and J ends were trimmed by 2 bases and 0 bases, with 8 bases remaining between them. The CDR3 contains 14 residues. The chain's CDR3 is CASSLVLANYGYTF. For the CDR3, the DNA is TGTGCCAGCAGCTTAGTTCTCGCTAACTATGGCTACACCTTC.

J is TRBJ2-1 and V is TRBV10-3, with TRBD2 matching over 16 bases. The germline gives CDR1 ENHRY, CDR2 SYGVKD. This CDR3 spans 16 amino acids. V gave up 7 bases and J gave up 7 bases; unmatched junction bases: 7. The CDR3 is CAIKPGLAGGPNEQFF. The CDR3 DNA follows: TGTGCCATCAAACCGGGACTAGCGGGAGGGCCGAATGAGCAGTTCTTC.

The chain uses TRBV25-1 and TRBJ1-1, with 8 bases lining up with TRBD1. The CDR3 length is 14 residues. J lost 7 bases, V lost 8 bases, and 12 bases had no gene match. The germline V gene encodes CDR1 MGHDK and CDR2 SYGVNS. DNA for the CDR3: TGTGCCAGCGATTTGGCAGGGGGCGATGGTGAAGCTTTCTTT. Its translation is CASDLAGGDGEAFF. The full variable domain, in which reference TRBV25-1 and TRBJ1-1 provide the parts outside the CDR3, is EADIYQTPRYLVIGTGKKITLECSQTMGHDKMYWYQQDPGMELHLIHYSYGVNSTEKGDLSSESTVSRIRTEHFPLTLESARPSHTSQYLCASDLAGGDGEAFFGQGTRLTVV.

This clonotype appeared a single time. V usage is TRBV18 and J usage is TRBJ1-5; D remains unclear. CDR3 length: 14 residues. V was clipped by 3 bases and J by 0 bases, with 6 bases between them. Germline V gene sequence: CDR1 KGHSH, CDR2 LQKENI. CDR3 sequence (DNA): TGTGCCAGCTCACCTTCAACTAGCAATCAGCCCCAGCATTTT. Translated: CASSPSTSNQPQHF.

This clonotype has more than one count but fewer than ten. The gene calls are TRBV6-1 and TRBJ2-2, with TRBD1 matching over 7 bases. V lost 5 bases, J lost 4 bases, and 7 bases stayed unmatched. The CDR3 is 15 amino acids. Germline lookup yields CDR1 MNHNS and CDR2 SASEGT. CDR3 nucleotide sequence: TGTGCCAGCAGTCTGGACAGGCCTCTCACCGGGGAGCTGTTTTTT. Protein: CASSLDRPLTGELFF.